The T cell receptor (beta chain) under discussion was sequenced for a study of beta chain features in type 1 diabetes. At the level of the study: Sorted cells from all samples, numbering about 100,000,000, were examined. Study-level points and caveats: Researchers reported that naive, central memory and Treg TCRB repertoires appeared more similar in patients than in healthy donors.

About this clone: Its antigen remains unknown.

Expressed TCRB transcripts got sequenced, as all isolated RNA was reverse transcribed. TCRdb's table, derived via immunoSEQ multiplex PCR, lists solely in-frame clones and lacks some. The sample shows about 150,000 clones, about 9.4% of them seen only once. Trimming cost V 4 bases and J 2 bases; bases outside gene matches: 10. The CDR3 spans 16 residues. Germline V gene lookup returns CDR1 SGHNT and CDR2 YYREEE (reference sequence). Sequences were obtained from naive CD4+ T cells from blood. The clonotype comes from a man aged 18 to 29 in good health. V gene TRBV5-4 combines with J gene TRBJ2-3; 7 bases map to TRBD1. The CDR3 nucleotides read TGTGCCAGCAGCAACCCGGGACAGCCATCCACAGATACGCAGTATTTT. It translates to CASSNPGQPSTDTQYF.